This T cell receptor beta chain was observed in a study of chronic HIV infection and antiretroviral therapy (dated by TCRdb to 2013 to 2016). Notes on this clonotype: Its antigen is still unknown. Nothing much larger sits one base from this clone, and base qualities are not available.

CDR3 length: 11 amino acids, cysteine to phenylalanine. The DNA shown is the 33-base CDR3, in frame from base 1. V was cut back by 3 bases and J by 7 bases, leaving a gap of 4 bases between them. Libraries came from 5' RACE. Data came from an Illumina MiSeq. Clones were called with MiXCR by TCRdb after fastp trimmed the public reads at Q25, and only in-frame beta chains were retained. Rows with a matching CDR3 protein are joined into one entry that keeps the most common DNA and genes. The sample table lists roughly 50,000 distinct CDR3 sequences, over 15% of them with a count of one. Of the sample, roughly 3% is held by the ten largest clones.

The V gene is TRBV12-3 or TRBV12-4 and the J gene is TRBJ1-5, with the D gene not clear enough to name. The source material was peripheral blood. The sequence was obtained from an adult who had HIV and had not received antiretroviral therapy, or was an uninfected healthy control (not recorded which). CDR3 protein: CASSLWQPQHF. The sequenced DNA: TGTGCCAGCAGTTTGTGGCAGCCCCAGCATTTT.